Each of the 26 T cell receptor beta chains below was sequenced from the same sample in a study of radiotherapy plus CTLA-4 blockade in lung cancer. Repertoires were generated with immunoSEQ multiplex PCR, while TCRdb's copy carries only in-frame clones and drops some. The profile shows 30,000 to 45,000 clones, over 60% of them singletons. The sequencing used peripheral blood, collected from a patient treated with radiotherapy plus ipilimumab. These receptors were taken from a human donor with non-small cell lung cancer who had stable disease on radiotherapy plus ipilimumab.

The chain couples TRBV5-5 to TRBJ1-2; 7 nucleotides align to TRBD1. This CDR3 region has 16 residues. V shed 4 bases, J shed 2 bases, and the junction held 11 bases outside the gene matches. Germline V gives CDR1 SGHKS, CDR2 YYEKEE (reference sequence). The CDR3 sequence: CASSPNRDSLNYGYTF. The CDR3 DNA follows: TGTGCCAGCAGCCCCAACCGGGACAGCTTGAACTATGGCTACACCTTC. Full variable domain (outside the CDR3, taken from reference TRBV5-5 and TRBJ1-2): DAGVTQSPTHLIKTRGQQVTLRCSPISGHKSVSWYQQVLGQGPQFIFQYYEKEERGRGNFPDRFSARQFPNYSSELNVNALLLGDSALYLCASSPNRDSLNYGYTFGSGTRLTVV.

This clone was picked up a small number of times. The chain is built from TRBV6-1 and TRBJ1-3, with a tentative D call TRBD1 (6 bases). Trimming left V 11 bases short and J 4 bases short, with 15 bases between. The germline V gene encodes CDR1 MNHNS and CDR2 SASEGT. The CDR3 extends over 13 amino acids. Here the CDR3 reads CAGQGQGGNTIYF. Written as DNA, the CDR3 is TGTGCCGGTCAGGGGCAGGGAGGAAACACCATATATTTT.

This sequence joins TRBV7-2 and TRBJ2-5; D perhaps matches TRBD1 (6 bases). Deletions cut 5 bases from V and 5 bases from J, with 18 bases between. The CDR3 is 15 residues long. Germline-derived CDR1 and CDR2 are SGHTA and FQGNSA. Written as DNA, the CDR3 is TGTGCCAGCAGCAATGGGGGTCAGAGGGGGGAGACCCAGTACTTC. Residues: CASSNGGQRGETQYF.

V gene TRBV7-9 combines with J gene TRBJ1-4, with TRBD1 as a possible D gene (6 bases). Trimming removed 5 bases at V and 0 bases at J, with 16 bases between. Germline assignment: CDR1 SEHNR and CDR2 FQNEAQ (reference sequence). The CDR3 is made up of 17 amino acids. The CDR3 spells CASSPSGTPATNEKLFF. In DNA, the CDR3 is TGTGCCAGCAGCCCCTCCGGGACACCTGCAACTAATGAAAAACTGTTTTTT. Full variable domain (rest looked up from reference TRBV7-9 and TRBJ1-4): DTGVSQNPRHKITKRGQNVTFRCDPISEHNRLYWYRQTLGQGPEFLTYFQNEAQLEKSRLLSDRFSAERPKGSFSTLEIQRTEQGDSAMYLCASSPSGTPATNEKLFFGSGTQLSVL.

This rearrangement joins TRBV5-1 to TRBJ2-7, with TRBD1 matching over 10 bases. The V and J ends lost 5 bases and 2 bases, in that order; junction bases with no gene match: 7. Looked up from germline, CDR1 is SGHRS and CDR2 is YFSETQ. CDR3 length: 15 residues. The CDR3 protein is CASRVGQGIAYEQYF. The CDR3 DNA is TGCGCCAGCAGGGTGGGACAGGGGATAGCCTACGAGCAGTACTTC.

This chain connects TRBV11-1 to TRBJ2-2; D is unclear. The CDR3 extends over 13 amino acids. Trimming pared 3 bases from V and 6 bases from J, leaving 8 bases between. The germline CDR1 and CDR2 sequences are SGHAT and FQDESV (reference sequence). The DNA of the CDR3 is TGTGCCAGCAGCTTTCTCGCGCCCGGGGAGCTGTTTTTT. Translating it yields CASSFLAPGELFF.

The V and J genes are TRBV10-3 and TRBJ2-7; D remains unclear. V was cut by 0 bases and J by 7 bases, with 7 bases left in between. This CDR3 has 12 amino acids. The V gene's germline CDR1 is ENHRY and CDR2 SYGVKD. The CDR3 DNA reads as TGTGCCATCAGTGAGTCCTCAACAGAGCAGTACTTC. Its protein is CAISESSTEQYF.

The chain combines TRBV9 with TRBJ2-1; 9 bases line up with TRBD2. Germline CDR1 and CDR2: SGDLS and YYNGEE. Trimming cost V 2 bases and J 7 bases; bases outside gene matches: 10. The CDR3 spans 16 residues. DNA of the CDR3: TGTGCCAGCAGCGTCTCCCCCAGCGGGGGGATGAATGAGCAGTTCTTC. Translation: CASSVSPSGGMNEQFF.

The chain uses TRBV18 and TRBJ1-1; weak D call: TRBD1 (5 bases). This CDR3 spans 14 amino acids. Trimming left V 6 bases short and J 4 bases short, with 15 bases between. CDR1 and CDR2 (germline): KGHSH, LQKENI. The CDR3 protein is CASSGTGESTEAFF. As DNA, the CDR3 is TGTGCCAGCTCGGGCACAGGCGAGAGCACTGAAGCTTTCTTT.

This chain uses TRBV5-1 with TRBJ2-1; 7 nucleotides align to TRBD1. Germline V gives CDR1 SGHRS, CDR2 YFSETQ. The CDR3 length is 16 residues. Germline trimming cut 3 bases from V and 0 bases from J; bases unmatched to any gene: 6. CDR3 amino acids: CASSSRQGGSYNEQFF. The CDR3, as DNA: TGCGCCAGCAGCTCCCGACAGGGCGGCTCCTACAATGAGCAGTTCTTC.

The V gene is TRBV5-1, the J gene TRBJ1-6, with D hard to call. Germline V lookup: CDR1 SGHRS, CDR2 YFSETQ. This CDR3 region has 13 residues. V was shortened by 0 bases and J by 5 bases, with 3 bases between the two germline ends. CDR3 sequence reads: CASSLADNSPLHF. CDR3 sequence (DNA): TGCGCCAGCAGCTTGGCGGATAATTCACCCCTCCACTTT.

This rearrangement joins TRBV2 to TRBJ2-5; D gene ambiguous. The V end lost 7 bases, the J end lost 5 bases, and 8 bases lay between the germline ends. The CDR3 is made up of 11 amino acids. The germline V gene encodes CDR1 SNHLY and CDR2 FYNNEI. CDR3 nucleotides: TGTGCCAGCACTTACGGTGAGACCCAGTACTTC. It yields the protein CASTYGETQYF.

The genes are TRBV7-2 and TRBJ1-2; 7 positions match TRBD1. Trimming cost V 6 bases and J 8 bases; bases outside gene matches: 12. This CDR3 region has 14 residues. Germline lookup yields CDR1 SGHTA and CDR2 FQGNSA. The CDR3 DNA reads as TGTGCCAGCAGTTCTAGAGGGGGCGCATACGGCTACACCTTC. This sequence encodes CASSSRGGAYGYTF.

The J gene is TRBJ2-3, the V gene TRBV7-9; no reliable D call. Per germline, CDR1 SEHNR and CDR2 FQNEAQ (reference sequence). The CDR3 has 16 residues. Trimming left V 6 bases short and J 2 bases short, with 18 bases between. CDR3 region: CASRPPDKLNTDTQYF. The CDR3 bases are TGTGCCAGCAGACCTCCTGACAAGTTAAACACAGATACGCAGTATTTT.

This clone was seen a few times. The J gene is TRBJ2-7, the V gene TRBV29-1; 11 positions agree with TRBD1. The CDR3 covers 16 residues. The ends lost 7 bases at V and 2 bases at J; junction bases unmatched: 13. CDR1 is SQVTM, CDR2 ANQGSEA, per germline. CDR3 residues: CSAKPPPGQGAYEQYF. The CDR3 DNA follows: TGCAGCGCCAAACCACCCCCGGGACAGGGGGCCTACGAGCAGTACTTC.

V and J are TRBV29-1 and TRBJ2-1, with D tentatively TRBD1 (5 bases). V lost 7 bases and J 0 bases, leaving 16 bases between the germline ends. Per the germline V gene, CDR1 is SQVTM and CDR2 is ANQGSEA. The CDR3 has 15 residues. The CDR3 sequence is CSGISGLSSYNEQFF. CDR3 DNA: TGCAGCGGCATCTCAGGGCTCAGCTCCTACAATGAGCAGTTCTTC.

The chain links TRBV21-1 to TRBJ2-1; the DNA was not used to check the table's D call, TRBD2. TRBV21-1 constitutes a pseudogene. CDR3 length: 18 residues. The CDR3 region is CASSTTPREGESYNEQFF. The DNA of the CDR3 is TGTGCCAGCAGCACAACGCCCCGGGAGGGGGAAAGCTACAATGAGCAGTTCTTC.

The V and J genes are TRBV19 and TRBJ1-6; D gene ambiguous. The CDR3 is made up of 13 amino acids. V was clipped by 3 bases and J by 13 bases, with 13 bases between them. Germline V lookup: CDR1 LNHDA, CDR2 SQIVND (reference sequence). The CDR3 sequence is CASSMEGTQPLHF. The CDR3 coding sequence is TGTGCCAGTAGTATGGAGGGAACCCAGCCCCTCCACTTT.

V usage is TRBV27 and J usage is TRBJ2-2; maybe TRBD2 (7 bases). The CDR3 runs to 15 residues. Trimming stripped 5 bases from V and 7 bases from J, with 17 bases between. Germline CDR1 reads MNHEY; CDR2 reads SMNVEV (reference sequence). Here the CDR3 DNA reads TGTGCCAGCAGTCCGTCCGGGGGGCGGGGCGGGGAGCTGTTTTTT. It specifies CASSPSGGRGGELFF.

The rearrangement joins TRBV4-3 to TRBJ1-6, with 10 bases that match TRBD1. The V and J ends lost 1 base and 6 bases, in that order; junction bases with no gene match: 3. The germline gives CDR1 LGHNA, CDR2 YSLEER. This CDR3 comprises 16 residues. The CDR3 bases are TGCGCCAGCAGCCAAGGACAGGGGGCAAGTAATTCACCCCTCCACTTT. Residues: CASSQGQGASNSPLHF.

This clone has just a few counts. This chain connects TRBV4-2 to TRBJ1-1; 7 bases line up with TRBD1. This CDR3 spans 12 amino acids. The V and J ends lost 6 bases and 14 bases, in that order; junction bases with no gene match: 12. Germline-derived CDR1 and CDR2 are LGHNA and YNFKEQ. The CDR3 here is CASSPRLQGLFF. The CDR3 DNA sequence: TGTGCCAGCAGTCCAAGACTACAGGGGCTGTTCTTT.

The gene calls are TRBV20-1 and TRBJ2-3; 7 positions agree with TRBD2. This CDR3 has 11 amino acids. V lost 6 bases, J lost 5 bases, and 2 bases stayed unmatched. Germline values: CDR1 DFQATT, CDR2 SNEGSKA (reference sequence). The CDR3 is CSAGEGDTQYF. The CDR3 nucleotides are TGCAGTGCCGGGGAGGGAGATACGCAGTATTTT.

Here the CDR3 DNA reads TGTGCCAGCAGCGACGGACGGCTTAGCGACCGGGAGCTGTTTTTT. This gives the protein CASSDGRLSDRELFF. The J gene is TRBJ2-2, the V gene TRBV7-9; D is perhaps TRBD2 (5 bases). The CDR3 consists of 15 residues. Germline CDR1 reads SEHNR; CDR2 reads FQNEAQ (reference sequence). V dropped 5 bases and J dropped 9 bases, with 19 bases sitting between them. Complete variable domain (other parts from reference TRBV7-9 and TRBJ2-2): DTGVSQNPRHKITKRGQNVTFRCDPISEHNRLYWYRQTLGQGPEFLTYFQNEAQLEKSRLLSDRFSAERPKGSFSTLEIQRTEQGDSAMYLCASSDGRLSDRELFFGEGSRLTVL.

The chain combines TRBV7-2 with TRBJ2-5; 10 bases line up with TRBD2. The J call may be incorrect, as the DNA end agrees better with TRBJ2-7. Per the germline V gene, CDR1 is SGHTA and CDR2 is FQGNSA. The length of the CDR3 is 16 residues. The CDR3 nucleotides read TGTGCCAGCAGCCCAAGCGGGGGGGCCGGATACTACGAGCAGTACTTC. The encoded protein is CASSPSGGAGYYEQYF.

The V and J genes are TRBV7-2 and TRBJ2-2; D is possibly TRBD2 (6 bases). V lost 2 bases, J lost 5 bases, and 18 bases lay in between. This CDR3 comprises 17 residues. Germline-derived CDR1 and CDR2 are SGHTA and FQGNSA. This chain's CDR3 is CASSLRGRGSFTGELFF. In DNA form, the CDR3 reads TGTGCCAGCAGCTTACGGGGACGGGGGAGTTTTACCGGGGAGCTGTTTTTT.

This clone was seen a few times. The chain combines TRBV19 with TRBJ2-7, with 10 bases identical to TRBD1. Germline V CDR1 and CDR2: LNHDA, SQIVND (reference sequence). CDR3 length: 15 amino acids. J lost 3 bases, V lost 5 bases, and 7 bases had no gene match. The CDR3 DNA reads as TGTGCCAGTAGTCCCCGGGACAGGGGATACTACGAGCAGTACTTC. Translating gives CASSPRDRGYYEQYF. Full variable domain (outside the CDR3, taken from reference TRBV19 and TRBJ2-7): DGGITQSPKYLFRKEGQNVTLSCEQNLNHDAMYWYRQDPGQGLRLIYYSQIVNDFQKGDIAEGYSVSREKKESFPLTVTSAQKNPTAFYLCASSPRDRGYYEQYFGPGTRLTVT.